Presented here are 26 T cell receptor beta chains from one specimen sequenced in a study of cytomegalovirus exposure and HLA in healthy donors. The PCR had 60 Vbeta and 13 Jbeta primers. Using immunoSEQ multiplex PCR, the repertoire was profiled, and TCRdb retains in-frame clones only, with some absent. This sample has 150,000 or so clones; roughly 73% occur once, and the top ten carry under 2%. What was sequenced was PBMCs. The receptors derive from a woman between 18 and 29 years old in good health and CMV-seronegative.

The rearrangement links TRBV4-3 to TRBJ2-3; TRBD2 matches at 8 bases. This CDR3 is built from 14 residues. Trimming removed 0 bases from V and 4 bases from J; junction bases left unmatched: 0. CDR1 is LGHNA and CDR2 is YSLEER in the germline V gene. The CDR3 spells CASSQEGLADTQYF. In DNA, the CDR3 is TGCGCCAGCAGCCAAGAGGGACTAGCAGATACGCAGTATTTT.

The chain has TRBV7-9 and TRBJ2-4, with D possibly TRBD1 on 6 matching bases. Germline CDR1 and CDR2: SEHNR and FQNEAQ (reference sequence). This CDR3 has 15 residues. Trimming removed 5 bases from V and 5 bases from J, with 16 bases in between. This CDR3 reads CASSATGTYQNIQYF. The CDR3 DNA follows: TGTGCCAGCAGCGCAACCGGGACATATCAAAACATTCAGTACTTC.

The rearrangement joins TRBV30 to TRBJ1-2, with 7 bases lining up with TRBD1. Germline CDR1 is GTSNPN and CDR2 is SVGIG (reference sequence). The CDR3 totals 12 residues. V lost 5 bases and J lost 3; bases outside the gene matches: 3. The CDR3 nucleotides are TGTGCCTGGGCCGGGACAGACTATGGCTACACCTTC. It translates to CAWAGTDYGYTF.

The chain couples TRBV7-6 to TRBJ1-1; 8 bases map to TRBD1. V dropped 5 bases and J dropped 4; count of bases not matched to a gene: 9. This CDR3 has 15 amino acids. Germline loops: CDR1 SGHVS, CDR2 FNYEAQ. The CDR3 coding sequence is TGTGCCAGCAGCGGACAGCCCGACAGGGGCACTGAAGCTTTCTTT. This sequence encodes CASSGQPDRGTEAFF.

The J gene is TRBJ2-1, the V gene TRBV27; D is ambiguous. The CDR3 totals 12 residues. Germline CDR1 MNHEY, CDR2 SMNVEV (reference sequence). V gave up 5 bases and J gave up 3 bases, with 5 bases separating them. The CDR3 sequence is CASSASYNEQFF. Written as DNA, the CDR3 is TGTGCCAGCAGTGCTAGCTACAATGAGCAGTTCTTC.

The chain carries TRBV7-9 and TRBJ1-2, with 8 bases identical to TRBD1. The junction had 13 bases not matched to a gene; V was cut back by 5 bases and J by 5 bases. Looked up from germline, CDR1 is SEHNR and CDR2 is FQNEAQ (reference sequence). The CDR3 runs to 16 residues. CDR3 sequence (DNA): TGTGCCAGCAGCCTCCGCTTGGACAGGGACCCTTATGGCTACACCTTC. Its translation is CASSLRLDRDPYGYTF. The variable domain in full, with the rest retrieved from reference TRBV7-9 and TRBJ1-2, is DTGVSQNPRHKITKRGQNVTFRCDPISEHNRLYWYRQTLGQGPEFLTYFQNEAQLEKSRLLSDRFSAERPKGSFSTLEIQRTEQGDSAMYLCASSLRLDRDPYGYTFGSGTRLTVV.

V usage is TRBV6-1 and J usage is TRBJ2-1; 9 bases line up with TRBD1. This CDR3 contains 14 residues. Germline V lookup: CDR1 MNHNS, CDR2 SASEGT. V gave up 6 bases and J gave up 7 bases; unmatched junction bases: 7. The CDR3 sequence: CASSALTGGNEQFF. The CDR3 DNA reads TGTGCCAGCAGCGCTTTGACAGGGGGAAATGAGCAGTTCTTC.

V usage is TRBV6-5 and J usage is TRBJ2-7, with TRBD1 matching over 7 bases. Germline-derived CDR1 and CDR2 are MNHEY and SVGAGI. The CDR3 spans 15 residues. J lost 5 bases, V lost 4 bases, and 11 bases had no gene match. CDR3 region: CASSSRTTGNHEQYF. The CDR3 DNA reads as TGTGCCAGCAGTTCGAGGACGACAGGGAACCACGAGCAGTACTTC.

This clone came up once. The chain recombines TRBV5-8 with TRBJ1-2; no definite D call. Germline loops: CDR1 SGHTS, CDR2 YDEGEE. The CDR3 spans 11 residues. Deletions cut 4 bases from V and 12 bases from J, with 13 bases between. This CDR3 reads CASSQTFFDTF. The DNA for the CDR3 is TGTGCCAGCAGCCAGACATTTTTCGACACCTTC. Full variable domain (outside the CDR3, taken from reference TRBV5-8 and TRBJ1-2): EAGVTQSPTHLIKTRGQQATLRCSPISGHTSVYWYQQALGLGLQFLLWYDEGEERNRGNFPPRFSGRQFPNYSSELNVNALELEDSALYLCASSQTFFDTFGSGTRLTVV.

This clone was seen a few times. The chain links TRBV7-9 to TRBJ1-2; D is perhaps TRBD1 (5 bases). Germline V gives CDR1 SEHNR, CDR2 FQNEAQ (reference sequence). V gave up 2 bases and J gave up 6 bases, with 7 bases separating them. This CDR3 is 12 amino acids long. The CDR3, as DNA: TGTGCCAGCAGCTTATCAGGGCATGGCTACACCTTC. It codes for CASSLSGHGYTF.

This chain uses TRBV15 with TRBJ1-5; 8 bases line up with TRBD1. The germline CDR1 and CDR2 sequences are LNHNV and YYDKDF (reference sequence). The CDR3 contains 19 residues. The ends lost 1 base at V and 0 bases at J; junction bases unmatched: 11. CDR3 in DNA: TGTGCCACCAGCAGAGGACCCCCGGGACAGGACTATAGCAATCAGCCCCAGCATTTT. This translates into CATSRGPPGQDYSNQPQHF.

This chain joins TRBV11-3 and TRBJ2-3; weak D call: TRBD1 (6 bases). This CDR3 is built from 16 residues. Germline CDR1 SGHNT, CDR2 YENEEA. With 5 bases removed from V and 2 bases from J, the gap between germline ends came to 17 bases. The DNA for the CDR3 is TGTGCCAGCAGCCGTCTCGGGACACGCAACACAGATACGCAGTATTTT. This encodes CASSRLGTRNTDTQYF.

The gene calls are TRBV4-1 and TRBJ2-7; TRBD2 matches at 7 bases. The CDR3 extends over 16 amino acids. The trim removed 4 bases at V and 0 bases at J, leaving 9 bases unmatched. Germline assignment: CDR1 MGHRA and CDR2 YSYEKL. CDR3 loop: CASSPRDYRSSYEQYF. The CDR3 coding sequence is TGCGCCAGCAGCCCCCGGGACTACAGGAGCTCCTACGAGCAGTACTTC.

V is TRBV7-9 and J is TRBJ1-2; no firm D call. Trimming took off 4 bases at V and 4 bases at J, with 16 bases between the two ends. This CDR3 comprises 15 residues. Per the germline V gene, CDR1 is SEHNR and CDR2 is FQNEAQ (reference sequence). The CDR3: CASSSSGFESYGYTF. The DNA of the CDR3 is TGTGCCAGCAGCTCGAGCGGTTTTGAGTCCTATGGCTACACCTTC.

V usage is TRBV10-1 and J usage is TRBJ1-1; D gene unclear. Per the germline V gene, CDR1 is WNHNN and CDR2 is SYGVQD (reference sequence). Trimming took 2 bases from V and 7 from J, leaving 8 bases between them. The CDR3 spans 12 residues. The chain's CDR3 is CASSENADEAFF. The CDR3 region has the DNA TGCGCCAGCAGTGAGAATGCAGATGAAGCTTTCTTT.

The chain joins TRBV15 to TRBJ2-5; D perhaps matches TRBD2 (5 bases). The CDR3 spans 12 residues. Germline assignment: CDR1 LNHNV and CDR2 YYDKDF (reference sequence). The germline V and J ends were trimmed by 4 bases and 5 bases, with 8 bases remaining between them. Here the CDR3 reads CATSTREETQYF. In nucleotides, the CDR3 is TGTGCCACCAGCACTAGGGAGGAGACCCAGTACTTC.

The V and J genes are TRBV4-1 and TRBJ2-2; 7 nucleotides agree with TRBD2. The V gene end was trimmed by 3 bases and the J gene end by 4 bases; junction bases not matched to a gene: 11. Germline V lookup: CDR1 MGHRA, CDR2 YSYEKL. The length of the CDR3 is 17 residues. The CDR3 loop reads CASSHLGAGEFTGELFF. CDR3 in DNA: TGCGCCAGCAGCCACCTAGGGGCGGGAGAGTTCACCGGGGAGCTGTTTTTT.

This clone showed up just a few times. This CDR3 reads CASSLRGQGNYSPLHF. In DNA, the CDR3 is TGTGCCAGCAGCCTAAGAGGACAGGGGAATTATTCACCCCTCCACTTT. The gene calls are TRBV7-9 and TRBJ1-6; 9 bases fit TRBD1. The CDR3 consists of 16 residues. The V gene's germline CDR1 is SEHNR and CDR2 FQNEAQ (reference sequence). With 5 bases clipped from V and 8 bases from J, the junction kept 10 bases outside the gene matches.

V gene TRBV10-3 combines with J gene TRBJ2-5; no definite D call. In germline, CDR1 is ENHRY, CDR2 SYGVKD. The CDR3 is made up of 13 amino acids. The ends were cut back, 4 bases at V and 1 base at J, with 7 bases in the middle. DNA of the CDR3: TGTGCCATCAGTGGGGCAGGCCAAGAGACCCAGTACTTC. It specifies CAISGAGQETQYF.

This clone appeared a few times. The chain couples TRBV28 to TRBJ1-2; D is ambiguous. Trimming removed 3 bases from V and 4 bases from J, with 9 bases in between. The V gene's germline CDR1 is MDHEN and CDR2 SYDVKM. The CDR3 totals 13 residues. The CDR3, as DNA: TGTGCCAGCAGTTTTACAGCCTCCTATGGCTACACCTTC. It is translated as CASSFTASYGYTF.

This chain links TRBV19 with TRBJ2-2; 8 bases align to TRBD1. The CDR3 extends over 15 amino acids. Germline CDR1 LNHDA, CDR2 SQIVND (reference sequence). V shed 4 bases and J 3 bases; nucleotides not matched to a gene: 4. The CDR3 bases are TGTGCCAGTAGTACCCAGGGGGCGGACACCGGGGAGCTGTTTTTT. This encodes CASSTQGADTGELFF.

The V gene is TRBV10-3, the J gene TRBJ1-1; D is possibly TRBD1 (5 bases). Germline CDR1 reads ENHRY; CDR2 reads SYGVKD. The CDR3 totals 15 residues. Trimming stripped 6 bases from V and 0 bases from J, with 14 bases between. The CDR3 coding sequence is TGTGCCATCAGGGAGGGAGGGGCAATGAACACTGAAGCTTTCTTT. As protein: CAIREGGAMNTEAFF.

The chain links TRBV7-9 to TRBJ2-1, with 12 bases lining up with TRBD2. This CDR3 comprises 17 residues. V gave up 4 bases and J gave up 8 bases; unmatched junction bases: 12. Germline V lookup: CDR1 SEHNR, CDR2 FQNEAQ (reference sequence). The CDR3 region is CASSSRTSGEGLDEQFF. The CDR3 DNA sequence: TGTGCCAGCAGCTCCCGGACTAGCGGGGAGGGTTTGGATGAGCAGTTCTTC.

This clone was counted only a few times. The J gene is TRBJ1-2, the V gene TRBV28; 7 bases line up with TRBD1. Losses at the gene ends were 2 bases for V and 6 bases for J; bases not matched to a gene: 3. The length of the CDR3 is 13 residues. Germline values: CDR1 MDHEN, CDR2 SYDVKM. In nucleotides, the CDR3 is TGTGCCAGCAGTTTAAGGGGGCGCCATGGCTACACCTTC. Protein sequence: CASSLRGRHGYTF.

This sequence joins TRBV2 and TRBJ2-3, with 7 bases fitting TRBD2. The CDR3 consists of 15 residues. Germline V gene sequence: CDR1 SNHLY, CDR2 FYNNEI. Trimming at V came to 7 bases and at J to 1 base, leaving 8 bases not matched to a gene. The DNA for the CDR3 is TGTGCCAGCACCCCGCGAGGGAGGGGCACAGATACGCAGTATTTT. Amino acids: CASTPRGRGTDTQYF. Complete variable domain (other parts from reference TRBV2 and TRBJ2-3): EPEVTQTPSHQVTQMGQEVILRCVPISNHLYFYWYRQILGQKVEFLVSFYNNEISEKSEIFDDQFSVERPDGSNFTLKIRSTKLEDSAMYFCASTPRGRGTDTQYFGPGTRLTVL.

The J gene is TRBJ1-1, the V gene TRBV11-1, with D unresolved. Germline lookup yields CDR1 SGHAT and CDR2 FQDESV (reference sequence). V was trimmed by 6 bases and J by 1 base, leaving 12 bases between them. This CDR3 region has 14 residues. Here the CDR3 reads CASSPTTANTEAFF. CDR3 DNA sequence: TGTGCCAGCAGTCCCACCACTGCGAACACTGAAGCTTTCTTT.